Each of the 5 T cell receptor beta chains below was sequenced from the same sample in a study of control samples from healthy donors and cancer patients (dated by TCRdb to 2018 to 2021). The library was generated by the immunoSEQ multiplex PCR assay. The table comes from immuneACCESS by way of TCRdb, which keeps in-frame sequences with V and J called. Part of the clones is missing from these tables; in studies checked, under half for an unresolved V gene and the rest for unknown reasons. Recorded for this sample are 70,000 or so clones; approximately 80% of them occurred a single time. Roughly 28% of the sample is taken by the ten largest. The material sequenced was blood. The receptors shown here come from a man in his fifties or sixties in good health.

The chain carries TRBV19 and TRBJ2-1; tentatively, D is TRBD2 (6 bases). V shed 5 bases and J shed 0 bases, with 14 bases lying between them. This CDR3 spans 16 amino acids. CDR1 and CDR2 from the germline V gene are LNHDA and SQIVND (reference sequence). The CDR3 nucleotides read TGTGCCAGTAGTTTGGACGGGACTCGCTCCTACAATGAGCAGTTCTTC. Translation gives CASSLDGTRSYNEQFF.

The table lists this clone with a few counts. V usage is TRBV6-5 and J usage is TRBJ1-5; TRBD1 matches 9 bases. This CDR3 contains 13 residues. Germline lookup yields CDR1 MNHEY and CDR2 SVGAGI. V shed 7 bases and J 7 bases; nucleotides not matched to a gene: 5. The CDR3 protein is CASTKGQGQPQHF. CDR3 DNA: TGTGCCAGCACCAAGGGACAGGGCCAGCCCCAGCATTTT.

The chain uses TRBV10-3 and TRBJ1-1; D is ambiguous. V was cut by 7 bases and J by 6 bases, with 9 bases left in between. CDR3 length: 11 amino acids. From germline, CDR1 is ENHRY and CDR2 SYGVKD. DNA of the CDR3: TGTGCCATCAACCAGGAGGCTGAAGCTTTCTTT. This gives the protein CAINQEAEAFF.

The chain joins TRBV5-1 to TRBJ2-3; D could derive from TRBD1 or TRBD2 (6 bases each). CDR1 is SGHRS and CDR2 is YFSETQ in the germline V gene. This CDR3 spans 16 amino acids. V was shortened by 0 bases and J by 3 bases, with 14 bases between the two germline ends. CDR3: CASSLGIGGITDTQYF. CDR3 DNA: TGCGCCAGCAGCTTGGGAATAGGGGGGATAACAGATACGCAGTATTTT.

V gene TRBV6-5 combines with J gene TRBJ2-7; D may be TRBD1 or TRBD2 (5 bases each). Trimming removed 8 bases from V and 2 bases from J, with 19 bases in between. This CDR3 is built from 15 residues. Germline loops: CDR1 MNHEY, CDR2 SVGAGI. The CDR3 region has the DNA TGTGCCAGCGGTCCTGGGACGGGGCAGACCTACGAGCAGTACTTC. It encodes CASGPGTGQTYEQYF.